Below are 14 T cell receptor beta chains sequenced from a single sample in a study of T cell clonotyping in hematopoietic cell transplantation. The assay was immunoSEQ multiplex PCR, and TCRdb's table has in-frame clones only and misses some. The data hold a few thousand clones, with about 96% observed a single time. The input for sequencing was PBMCs, taken 100 days after allogeneic stem cell transplant. The receptors here all came from a male patient aged 35 to 55 who had an allogeneic stem cell transplant from a related donor, so the T cells may come from the graft donor. Some clones in this sample may be carry-over from other donors' samples.

The chain carries TRBV2 and TRBJ1-5, with D possibly TRBD1 on 5 matching bases. Germline V lookup: CDR1 SNHLY, CDR2 FYNNEI. The CDR3 covers 15 residues. Trimming shortened V by 7 bases and J by 1 base, and 14 bases separated the two germline ends. In nucleotides, the CDR3 is TGTGCCAGCAAGGTAACTAGGGGCAGCAATCAGCCCCAGCATTTT. This encodes CASKVTRGSNQPQHF.

The J gene is TRBJ1-2, the V gene TRBV7-6; D gene unclear. The CDR3 contains 15 residues. Germline V CDR1 and CDR2: SGHVS, FNYEAQ. With 0 bases removed from V and 8 bases from J, the gap between germline ends came to 16 bases. CDR3 nucleotide sequence: TGTGCCAGCAGCTTAGCTCCGGACCGAACTGTAGGCTACACCTTC. Translating gives CASSLAPDRTVGYTF.

The J gene is TRBJ2-1, the V gene TRBV11-3; no reliable D call. The CDR3 consists of 14 residues. Trimming took 4 bases from V and 1 from J, leaving 8 bases between them. CDR1 is SGHNT, CDR2 YENEEA, per germline. CDR3 DNA: TGTGCCAGCAGCTCAGTGGGGTCCTACAATGAGCAGTTCTTC. Translating it yields CASSSVGSYNEQFF.

V is TRBV19 and J is TRBJ1-5, with D maybe TRBD1 (6 bases). Germline V lookup: CDR1 LNHDA, CDR2 SQIVND (reference sequence). CDR3 length: 13 residues. V dropped 5 bases and J dropped 3 bases, with 8 bases sitting between them. This CDR3 reads CASSAGANQPQHF. In DNA, the CDR3 is TGTGCCAGTAGTGCGGGGGCCAATCAGCCCCAGCATTTT.

This clone has a single count. The chain combines TRBV19 with TRBJ1-5; D unresolved. Trimming removed 3 bases at V and 4 bases at J, with 13 bases between. The CDR3 has 15 residues. Germline assignment: CDR1 LNHDA and CDR2 SQIVND (reference sequence). CDR3 bases: TGTGCCAGTAGTATTGGCCAAGCGGTAAATCAGCCCCAGCATTTT. Translated: CASSIGQAVNQPQHF.

The V and J genes are TRBV4-1 and TRBJ1-3; D possibly corresponds to TRBD1 (6 bases). The germline V gene has CDR1 MGHRA and CDR2 YSYEKL. V lost 2 bases and J 2 bases, leaving 10 bases between the germline ends. This CDR3 region has 15 residues. This chain's CDR3 is CASSQSAGAGNTIYF. The CDR3 nucleotides read TGCGCCAGCAGCCAATCAGCAGGGGCTGGAAACACCATATATTTT.

This sequence joins TRBV6-1 and TRBJ1-1; D call uncertain. V shed 4 bases and J shed 2 bases, with 11 bases lying between them. The CDR3 loop spans 14 amino acids. Per germline, CDR1 MNHNS and CDR2 SASEGT. CDR3 amino acids: CASSASTANTEAFF. CDR3 nucleotide sequence: TGTGCCAGCAGTGCGTCGACGGCAAACACTGAAGCTTTCTTT.

The chain couples TRBV28 to TRBJ1-1; D not certain. CDR1 and CDR2 (germline): MDHEN, SYDVKM. CDR3 length: 14 amino acids. V lost 4 bases and J 2 bases, leaving 11 bases between the germline ends. This chain's CDR3 is CASSSPAGNTEAFF. Written as DNA, the CDR3 is TGTGCCAGCAGTTCCCCGGCGGGAAACACTGAAGCTTTCTTT. Using reference TRBV28 and TRBJ1-1 for the parts outside the CDR3, the full variable domain is DVKVTQSSRYLVKRTGEKVFLECVQDMDHENMFWYRQDPGLGLRLIYFSYDVKMKEKGDIPEGYSVSREKKERFSLILESASTNQTSMYLCASSSPAGNTEAFFGQGTRLTVV.

CDR3 amino acids: CSVVQGGSTDTQYF. CDR3 sequence (DNA): TGCAGCGTTGTTCAGGGGGGAAGCACAGATACGCAGTATTTT. V usage is TRBV29-1 and J usage is TRBJ2-3, with D possibly matching TRBD1 (7 bases). The CDR3 loop spans 14 amino acids. From germline, CDR1 is SQVTM and CDR2 ANQGSEA. Trimming removed 4 bases from V and 0 bases from J, with 11 bases in between.

The chain carries TRBV29-1 and TRBJ1-2; D might be TRBD1 (6 bases). Between the trimmed V and J ends, which lost 5 bases and 0 bases, there was a span of 7 bases. The germline gives CDR1 SQVTM, CDR2 ANQGSEA. The CDR3 length is 12 residues. The CDR3 sequence: CSVRTANYGYTF. The DNA for the CDR3 is TGCAGCGTTCGGACAGCTAACTATGGCTACACCTTC.

This chain connects TRBV27 to TRBJ1-5; TRBD1 matches at 10 bases. Germline-derived CDR1 and CDR2 are MNHEY and SMNVEV (reference sequence). The CDR3 totals 18 residues. The V and J ends lost 5 bases and 3 bases, in that order; junction bases with no gene match: 13. The CDR3 nucleotides are TGTGCCAGCAGTCGTCCCGGGACAGGGGCGGGTGTCAATCAGCCCCAGCATTTT. Encoded protein: CASSRPGTGAGVNQPQHF.

Only a few counts were recorded for this clone. The chain combines TRBV6-5 with TRBJ2-3; TRBD2 might be the D (6 bases). The CDR3 is made up of 14 amino acids. The V gene lost 6 bases and the J gene lost 5 bases, with 15 bases spanning the gap. The germline V gene encodes CDR1 MNHEY and CDR2 SVGAGI. The CDR3: CASRLSGSGDTQYF. The CDR3 region has the DNA TGTGCCAGCAGACTGTCTGGTAGCGGAGATACGCAGTATTTT.

The V call is TRBV9, the J call TRBJ1-3; TRBD1 matches at 7 bases. The CDR3 loop spans 15 amino acids. Losses at the gene ends were 0 bases for V and 1 base for J; bases not matched to a gene: 1. Germline CDR1 reads SGDLS; CDR2 reads YYNGEE. In DNA, the CDR3 is TGTGCCAGCAGCGTAGAGACAGGGTCTGGAAACACCATATATTTT. As protein: CASSVETGSGNTIYF.

The J gene is TRBJ2-7, the V gene TRBV5-1, with D perhaps matching TRBD1 (6 bases). Germline CDR1 SGHRS, CDR2 YFSETQ. The CDR3 is made up of 15 amino acids. V lost 3 bases, J lost 0 bases, and 13 bases lay in between. The CDR3 sequence is CASSSGQTGSYEQYF. The DNA of the CDR3 is TGCGCCAGCAGCTCGGGACAAACCGGCTCCTACGAGCAGTACTTC.